Sequencing of this T cell receptor (beta chain) was carried out in a study of T cell repertoires in cytomegalovirus infection. Whole-study context: In public TCR beta signatures, there were indications of both CMV infection and matching HLA type.

MiXCR was run by TCRdb on the reads, yielding one entry per CDR3 protein. The sample has around 440,000 distinct CDR3 sequences, about 10% seen once. This clonotype was detected a few times. In germline, CDR1 is MDHEN, CDR2 SYDVKM. V gave up 6 bases and J gave up 2 bases, with 17 bases separating them. This CDR3 spans 15 amino acids. Source material: PBMCs. The sequence was collected from a human donor in good health (CMV status not recorded). Some clones in this sample may be carry-over from other donors' samples. V gene TRBV28 combines with J gene TRBJ2-7; D is ambiguous. This CDR3 reads CASRRGALSPYEQYF. The CDR3 DNA follows: TGTGCCAGCAGGAGAGGAGCCCTGAGCCCCTACGAGCAGTACTTC.